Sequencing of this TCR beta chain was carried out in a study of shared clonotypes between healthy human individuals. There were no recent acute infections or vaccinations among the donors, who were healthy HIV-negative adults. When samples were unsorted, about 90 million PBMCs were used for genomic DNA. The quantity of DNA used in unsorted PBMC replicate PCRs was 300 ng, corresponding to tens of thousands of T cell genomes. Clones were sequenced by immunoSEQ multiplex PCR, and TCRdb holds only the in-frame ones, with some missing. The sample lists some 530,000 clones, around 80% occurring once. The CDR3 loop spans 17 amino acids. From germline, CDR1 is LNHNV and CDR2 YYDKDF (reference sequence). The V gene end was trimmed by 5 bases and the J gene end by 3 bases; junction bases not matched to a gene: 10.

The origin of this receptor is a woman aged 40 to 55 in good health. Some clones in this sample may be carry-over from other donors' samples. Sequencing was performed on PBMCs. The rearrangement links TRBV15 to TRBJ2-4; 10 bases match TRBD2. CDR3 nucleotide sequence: TGTGCCACCAGCGTTCTAGCGGGAGAATCGGGCAAAAACATTCAGTACTTC. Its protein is CATSVLAGESGKNIQYF.